This TCR beta chain was observed in a study of T cell responses to AZD1222 COVID-19 vaccine. Study-wide results and limits: Most donors were white British, females outnumbered males, and clonal diversity was possibly underestimated.

Notes on this clone: The antigen remains undetermined.

Profiling relied on immunoSEQ multiplex PCR, and the TCRdb table lists in-frame clones only, not all of them. Counted here are 150,000 to 200,000 clones, about 90% occurring once; the ten biggest clones make up roughly 4.4%. Specimen: peripheral blood, collected on day 0 of MenACWY control vaccination. The TCR was taken from an adult in good health.

CDR3 nucleotide sequence: TGTGCCAGCAGTTGGGGTCGCCTCGGCGAGCCCCAGCATTTT. Amino acids: CASSWGRLGEPQHF. The chain carries TRBV27 and TRBJ1-5; D unclear. Germline CDR1 reads MNHEY; CDR2 reads SMNVEV (reference sequence). The CDR3 extends over 14 amino acids. V lost 4 bases and J lost 8, with 15 bases in between.